The entry below gives a single T cell receptor (beta chain) sequence along with its context. This record comes from a study of control samples from healthy donors and cancer patients. TCRdb's table, derived via immunoSEQ multiplex PCR, lists solely in-frame clones and lacks some. In the table there are 85,000 to 90,000 clones, roughly nine tenths of which are singletons. V was clipped by 3 bases and J by 0 bases; unmatched bases: 13. The CDR3 consists of 18 residues. Germline CDR1 SGHVS, CDR2 FQNEAQ. This sequence originates from a woman between 45 and 60 years old with colorectal cancer. The rearrangement links TRBV7-8 to TRBJ1-1, with 7 bases matching TRBD1. The sample comprised PBMCs. The DNA for the CDR3 is TGTGCCAGCAGCTTCGCAAAAGACAGGGTGGAGATGAACACTGAAGCTTTCTTT. Residues: CASSFAKDRVEMNTEAFF. The full variable domain, in which reference TRBV7-8 and TRBJ1-1 provide the parts outside the CDR3, is GAGVSQSPRYKVAKRGQDVALRCDPISGHVSLFWYQQALGQGPEFLTYFQNEAQLDKSGLPSDRFFAERPEGSVSTLKIQRTQQEDSAVYLCASSFAKDRVEMNTEAFFGQGTRLTVV.